Listed below are T cell receptor beta chains from one sample, sequenced in a study of shared clonotypes between healthy human individuals. The protocol was immunoSEQ multiplex PCR, while the TCRdb copy is restricted to in-frame clones and leaves out a portion. The repertoire includes approximately 2,200,000 clones, just over 90% of them detected once, and approximately 1.7% sits in the top ten. The sample consisted of naive CD8+ T cells from PBMCs. The receptors come from a man between 18 and 35 years old in good health. Some clones in this sample may be carry-over from other donors' samples. The CDR3 runs from the conserved cysteine through the conserved F or W. D genes are given only for firm matches. Size tells how often a clone was seen (once, few, many) or the class of an expanded clone, and some rows leave it out.

j_call v_call d_call clone_size cdr3_aa cdr3_nt
TRBJ2-7 TRBV7-2 TRBD2 NA CASSLRPSGYEQYF TGTGCCAGCAGCTTACGTCCTAGCGGCTACGAGCAGTACTTC
TRBJ2-5 TRBV12-1 NA NA CASSSADPEETQYF TGTGCCAGCAGCTCCGCGGACCCGGAGGAGACCCAGTACTTC
TRBJ1-2 TRBV29-1 NA once CSVGYDWNYGYTF TGCAGCGTTGGGTATGATTGGAACTATGGCTACACCTTC
TRBJ2-1 TRBV15 NA NA CATGVSYNEQFF TGTGCCACCGGAGTTTCCTACAATGAGCAGTTCTTC
TRBJ2-7 TRBV27 TRBD1 NA CASRPGQGTYEQYF TGTGCCAGCAGACCAGGACAGGGAACCTACGAGCAGTACTTC
TRBJ1-3 TRBV15 NA NA CATTNAAGNTIYF TGTGCCACCACCAACGCGGCTGGAAACACCATATATTTT
TRBJ2-1 TRBV9 TRBD2 NA CASSPPGTSGINEQFF TGTGCCAGCAGCCCGCCCGGGACTAGCGGGATCAATGAGCAGTTCTTC
TRBJ2-3 TRBV7-9 TRBD2 NA CASSLSLAGSTDTQYF TGTGCCAGCAGCTTATCACTAGCGGGATCAACAGATACGCAGTATTTT
TRBJ2-5 TRBV5-1 NA NA CASSFEDRDYQETQYF TGCGCCAGCAGCTTCGAAGACAGGGACTATCAAGAGACCCAGTACTTC
TRBJ2-1 TRBV19 NA NA CASKVGAGIDEQFF TGTGCCAGTAAAGTAGGGGCCGGAATAGATGAGCAGTTCTTC
TRBJ2-7 TRBV27 NA NA CASRMRTTLLYF TGTGCCAGCAGGATGAGGACGACCCTGCTGTACTTC
TRBJ2-1 TRBV4-1 NA once CASSQRDVYNEQFF TGCGCCAGCAGCCAGCGGGACGTCTACAATGAGCAGTTCTTC
TRBJ1-2 TRBV9 NA NA CASSVMGSNYGYTF TGTGCCAGCAGCGTCATGGGATCTAACTATGGCTACACCTTC
TRBJ2-1 TRBV11-1 TRBD2 NA CASSLGSGGRAGYGEQFF TGTGCCAGCAGCTTAGGGTCCGGCGGGAGGGCCGGGTATGGTGAGCAGTTCTTC
TRBJ2-4 TRBV19 TRBD1 NA CASSLRPTGAMDIQYF TGTGCCAGTAGTCTCCGCCCGACAGGGGCGATGGACATTCAGTACTTC